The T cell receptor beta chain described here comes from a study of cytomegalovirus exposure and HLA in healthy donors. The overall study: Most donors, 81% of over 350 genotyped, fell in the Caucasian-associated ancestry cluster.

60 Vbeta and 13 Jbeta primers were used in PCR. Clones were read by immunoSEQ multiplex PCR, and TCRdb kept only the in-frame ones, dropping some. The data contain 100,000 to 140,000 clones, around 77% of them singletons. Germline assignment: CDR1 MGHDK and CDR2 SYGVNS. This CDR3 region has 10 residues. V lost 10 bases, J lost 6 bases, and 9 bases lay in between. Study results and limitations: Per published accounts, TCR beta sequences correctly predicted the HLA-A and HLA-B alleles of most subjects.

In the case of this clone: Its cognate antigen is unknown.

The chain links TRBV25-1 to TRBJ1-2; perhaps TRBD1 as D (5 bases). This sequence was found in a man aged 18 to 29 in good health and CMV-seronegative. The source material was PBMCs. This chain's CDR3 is CATQTDGYTF. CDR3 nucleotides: TGTGCCACCCAGACAGATGGCTACACCTTC.